The sequence of this TCR beta chain was determined in a study of early T cells in non-severe SARS-CoV-2 infection. Study context: Bulk RNA from unsorted whole blood was sequenced; chains were unpaired.

Study-wide results and caveats: Missing private and CD4 specificities, VDJdb matching favored anti-spike CD8 responses.

Trimming shortened V by 6 bases and J by 9 bases, and 9 bases separated the two germline ends. The CDR3 length is 11 residues. The TCR library protocol was used to attach unique molecular identifiers. These identifiers were attached to individual cDNA molecules. TCRdb re-called the 5' RACE reads with MiXCR, one entry per CDR3 protein. The data show 32,000 or so distinct CDR3 sequences, about 5% seen once. On this clonotype itself: Its specificity is not known.

The material sequenced was whole blood. This chain uses TRBV12-3 or TRBV12-4 with TRBJ1-5, with D possibly being TRBD1 (5 bases). The TCR comes from an adult who was a healthcare worker with PCR-confirmed SARS-CoV-2 infection or an uninfected control (not recorded which). CDR3 in amino acids: CASSSQGPQHF. DNA of the CDR3: TGTGCCAGCAGCTCGCAGGGGCCCCAGCATTTT.